The source of this T cell receptor (beta chain) is a study of T cell responses to AZD1222 COVID-19 vaccine. Generated by immunoSEQ multiplex PCR, the TCRdb table keeps only in-frame clones and is missing some. Altogether 150,000 to 200,000 clones are present, around 94% being singletons, with the ten largest covering more than 9%. The ends lost 6 bases at V and 2 bases at J; junction bases unmatched: 6. The CDR3 runs 14 residues. CDR1 and CDR2 from the germline V gene are SQVTM and ANQGSEA. This specimen was peripheral blood, taken on day 0 of AZD1222 vaccination. The V and J genes are TRBV29-1 and TRBJ2-7; 11 nucleotides align to TRBD1. The origin of this receptor is an adult in good health. In nucleotides, the CDR3 is TGCAGCGTCGGACAGGGGGCCTTGACCTACGAGCAGTACTTC. It is translated as CSVGQGALTYEQYF.